This note documents a single TCR beta chain sequence. Its antigen is as yet unknown. This sample was taken from a study of T cells after yellow fever vaccination. The V gene end was trimmed by 7 bases and the J gene end by 8 bases; junction bases not matched to a gene: 7. CDR3 length: 12 residues. The germline V gene encodes CDR1 MNHEY and CDR2 SMNVEV (reference sequence). Notes on the study in general: From the bulk population, abundant clonotypes could contaminate and appear within FACS-sorted repertoires. A weaker but faster secondary response was observed, peaking on day 5 versus 15.

A process of 5'RACE template switching, which added a universal primer site and UMIs, was used to make TCR cDNA. One entry per CDR3 protein, called by TCRdb with MiXCR from the 5' RACE reads. The sample shows 250,000 to 300,000 distinct CDR3 sequences, approximately 13% of them seen only once. Material: CD4+ T cells sorted from PBMCs, obtained 45 days after the yellow fever booster vaccination. The V call is TRBV27, the J call TRBJ1-2, with 7 bases aligning to TRBD1. This TCR was recovered from a young man who received the YFV17D yellow fever vaccine. In DNA form, the CDR3 reads TGTGCCAGCACCACCACAGGGGAAGGCTACACCTTC. Protein sequence: CASTTTGEGYTF.